The 9 T cell receptor beta chains reported below all come from one sample, sequenced in a study of PD-L1 blockade in urothelial cancer. Measured with immunoSEQ multiplex PCR; TCRdb has only the in-frame clones, and not every one. The sample yields tens of thousands of clones, roughly 87% seen once. This sample comprised PBMCs, obtained around atezolizumab (anti-PD-L1) treatment. These receptors were obtained from a man aged 70 or older with urothelial cancer.

This clone was detected a few times. The chain recombines TRBV6-6 with TRBJ2-1, with TRBD2 matching 11 bases. Germline V CDR1 and CDR2: MNHNY, SVGAGI (reference sequence). Losses at the gene ends were 6 bases for V and 5 bases for J; bases not matched to a gene: 6. The CDR3 runs 15 residues. CDR3 protein: CASRSGLAGNNEQFF. CDR3 coding DNA: TGTGCCAGCAGGTCTGGACTAGCGGGTAACAATGAGCAGTTCTTC.

This sequence joins TRBV5-4 and TRBJ1-5; D remains unclear. The ends were cut back, 0 bases at V and 0 bases at J, with 7 bases in the middle. CDR3 length: 15 amino acids. Germline V lookup: CDR1 SGHNT, CDR2 YYREEE (reference sequence). The CDR3 is CASSLAPDSNQPQHF. The CDR3 DNA reads TGTGCCAGCAGCTTGGCCCCAGATAGCAATCAGCCCCAGCATTTT.

A word on this clone: This same CDR3 is encoded by further DNA sequences in the sample. The chain joins TRBV5-4 to TRBJ1-1; 10 nucleotides agree with TRBD1. The V gene end was trimmed by 0 bases and the J gene end by 1 base; junction bases not matched to a gene: 0. The V gene's germline CDR1 is SGHNT and CDR2 YYREEE (reference sequence). The CDR3 loop spans 15 amino acids. The CDR3: CASSLGQGANTEAFF. Here the CDR3 DNA reads TGTGCCAGCAGCTTGGGACAGGGGGCGAACACTGAAGCTTTCTTT.

V gene TRBV5-1 combines with J gene TRBJ1-1; TRBD1 might be the D (6 bases). This CDR3 region has 14 residues. Trimming pared 1 base from V and 4 bases from J, leaving 11 bases between. Germline values: CDR1 SGHRS, CDR2 YFSETQ. CDR3 DNA: TGCGCCAGCAGCTTGATGCCAGGGGCCACTGAAGCTTTCTTT. This encodes CASSLMPGATEAFF.

V and J are TRBV6-5 and TRBJ2-7; a possible D gene is TRBD2 (6 bases). The V gene's germline CDR1 is MNHEY and CDR2 SVGAGI. CDR3 length: 15 residues. V dropped 6 bases and J dropped 0 bases, with 15 bases sitting between them. CDR3 in DNA: TGTGCCAGCAGAAACCGACTAGGCAGCTCCTACGAGCAGTACTTC. This translates into CASRNRLGSSYEQYF.

The chain employs TRBV19 and TRBJ2-6; no firm D call. The germline V gene has CDR1 LNHDA and CDR2 SQIVND (reference sequence). V was clipped by 1 base and J by 0 bases, with 4 bases between them. The CDR3 extends over 15 amino acids. CDR3 amino acids: CASSIGASGANVLTF. CDR3 coding DNA: TGTGCCAGTAGTATAGGGGCCTCTGGGGCCAACGTCCTGACTTTC.

This rearrangement joins TRBV4-2 to TRBJ2-3; D is unresolved. Germline-derived CDR1 and CDR2 are LGHNA and YNFKEQ. CDR3 length equals 13 residues. V lost 4 bases and J lost 0, with 5 bases in between. The CDR3 sequence: CASSLASTDTQYF. The CDR3 nucleotides are TGTGCCAGCAGCCTAGCTAGCACAGATACGCAGTATTTT.

The gene calls are TRBV5-1 and TRBJ2-3; possibly TRBD2 for D (5 bases). Germline loops: CDR1 SGHRS, CDR2 YFSETQ. Trimming shortened V by 4 bases and J by 10 bases, and 22 bases separated the two germline ends. The CDR3 extends over 15 amino acids. The CDR3 protein is CASSRGGVAQEAQYF. CDR3 DNA: TGCGCCAGCAGCCGTGGAGGTGTGGCCCAGGAGGCGCAGTATTTT.

J is TRBJ2-1 and V is TRBV18, with D tentatively TRBD2 (5 bases). CDR3 size: 14 residues. Trimming removed 3 bases at V and 9 bases at J, with 15 bases between. CDR1 KGHSH and CDR2 LQKENI come from the germline V gene. The CDR3 here is CASSPSGEYPEQFF. CDR3 bases: TGTGCCAGCTCACCCAGCGGTGAGTATCCTGAGCAGTTCTTC.